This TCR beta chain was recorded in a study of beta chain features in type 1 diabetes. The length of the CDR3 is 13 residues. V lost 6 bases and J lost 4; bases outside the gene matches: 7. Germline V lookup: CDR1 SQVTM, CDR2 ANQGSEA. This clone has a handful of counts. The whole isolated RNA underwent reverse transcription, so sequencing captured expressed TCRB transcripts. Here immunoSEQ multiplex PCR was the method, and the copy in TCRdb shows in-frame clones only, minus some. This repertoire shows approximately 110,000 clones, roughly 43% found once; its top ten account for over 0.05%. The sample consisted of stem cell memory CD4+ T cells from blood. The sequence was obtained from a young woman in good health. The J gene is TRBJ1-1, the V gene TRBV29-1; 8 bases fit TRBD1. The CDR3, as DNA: TGCAGCGTGGGTGGACAGGGTTCCACTGAAGCTTTCTTT. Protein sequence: CSVGGQGSTEAFF.